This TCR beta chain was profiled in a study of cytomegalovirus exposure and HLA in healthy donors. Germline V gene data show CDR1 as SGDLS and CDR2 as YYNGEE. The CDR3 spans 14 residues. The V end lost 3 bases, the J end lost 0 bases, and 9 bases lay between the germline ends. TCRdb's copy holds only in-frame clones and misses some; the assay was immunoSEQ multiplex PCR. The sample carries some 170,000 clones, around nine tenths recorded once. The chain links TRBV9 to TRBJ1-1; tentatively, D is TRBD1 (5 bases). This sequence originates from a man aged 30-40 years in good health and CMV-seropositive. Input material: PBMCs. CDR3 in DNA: TGTGCCAGCAGCGAGGGGATCATGAACACTGAAGCTTTCTTT. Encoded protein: CASSEGIMNTEAFF.